One and the same sample provided the 26 T cell receptor beta chains below, sequenced in a study of T cell responses to AZD1222 COVID-19 vaccine. Using immunoSEQ multiplex PCR, the repertoire was profiled, and TCRdb retains in-frame clones only, with some absent. Altogether 150,000 to 200,000 clones are present, 85% to 95% being singletons, with the ten largest covering approximately 4.8%. The sample consisted of peripheral blood, taken on day 0 of AZD1222 vaccination. The receptor source for this set is an adult in good health.

This clone was seen just once. The chain recombines TRBV5-6 with TRBJ1-5; 8 nucleotides line up with TRBD1. The CDR3 runs to 15 residues. Germline V gene data show CDR1 as SGHDT and CDR2 as YYEEEE. After removal of 2 bases from V and 4 bases from J, the junction contained 5 bases not matched to a gene. This CDR3 reads CASSLGRDRNQPQHF. In nucleotides, the CDR3 is TGTGCCAGCAGCTTAGGTCGGGACAGGAATCAGCCCCAGCATTTT.

This clone appeared once. The genes are TRBV28 and TRBJ2-5; 7 nucleotides align to TRBD1. Per germline, CDR1 MDHEN and CDR2 SYDVKM. There are 15 residues in the CDR3. Trimming removed 6 bases from V and 9 bases from J; junction bases left unmatched: 16. In DNA form, the CDR3 reads TGTGCCAGCAGGCCACCTACAGGGGCCCAGGGGGCCCAGTACTTC. This translates into CASRPPTGAQGAQYF.

The genes are TRBV18 and TRBJ2-3; TRBD2 agrees at 11 bases. In germline, CDR1 is KGHSH, CDR2 LQKENI. V gave up 4 bases and J gave up 1 base; unmatched junction bases: 4. The CDR3 is 16 amino acids. CDR3 nucleotide sequence: TGTGCCAGCTCACGAACGACTAGCGGGGGCACAGATACGCAGTATTTT. It is translated as CASSRTTSGGTDTQYF.

In this sample, this clone turned up once. Sequence at one end of the junction differs from germline and may be a read error. This chain joins TRBV18 and TRBJ1-2, with a weak D call TRBD1 (6 bases). CDR1 KGHSH and CDR2 LQKENI come from the germline V gene. The CDR3 extends over 14 amino acids. CDR3 sequence (DNA): TGTGCCAGCTCAACACCGACAGGACCCTATGGCTACACCTTC. Translating gives CASSTPTGPYGYTF.

This rearrangement joins TRBV4-1 to TRBJ1-6, with TRBD1 matching 7 bases. V was pared by 1 base and J by 10 bases, with 4 bases of the junction left unmatched. Germline V gene data show CDR1 as MGHRA and CDR2 as YSYEKL. The CDR3 has 14 amino acids. This CDR3 reads CASSQGQGRSPLHF. As DNA, the CDR3 is TGCGCCAGCAGCCAAGGACAGGGCCGGTCACCCCTCCACTTT.

The chain combines TRBV19 with TRBJ2-7, with D perhaps being TRBD1 or TRBD2 (5 bases each). There are 15 residues in the CDR3. The germline V and J ends were trimmed by 5 bases and 3 bases, with 17 bases remaining between them. Germline CDR1 LNHDA, CDR2 SQIVND (reference sequence). The CDR3 sequence: CASSLRGRVGYEQYF. The CDR3 nucleotides are TGTGCCAGTAGTTTACGGGGCCGGGTGGGCTACGAGCAGTACTTC. Full variable domain (outside the CDR3, taken from reference TRBV19 and TRBJ2-7): DGGITQSPKYLFRKEGQNVTLSCEQNLNHDAMYWYRQDPGQGLRLIYYSQIVNDFQKGDIAEGYSVSREKKESFPLTVTSAQKNPTAFYLCASSLRGRVGYEQYFGPGTRLTVT.

J is TRBJ2-3 and V is TRBV2, with D unclear. There are 8 residues in the CDR3. CDR1 SNHLY and CDR2 FYNNEI come from the germline V gene. V shed 8 bases and J shed 11 bases, with 5 bases lying between them. This CDR3 reads CASVGQYF. The CDR3 DNA follows: TGTGCCAGCGTAGGGCAGTATTTT. Full variable domain (rest looked up from reference TRBV2 and TRBJ2-3): EPEVTQTPSHQVTQMGQEVILRCVPISNHLYFYWYRQILGQKVEFLVSFYNNEISEKSEIFDDQFSVERPDGSNFTLKIRSTKLEDSAMYFCASVGQYFGPGTRLTVL.

The chain combines TRBV27 with TRBJ1-1, with a weak D call TRBD1 (6 bases). V gave up 6 bases and J gave up 1 base, with 21 bases separating them. The germline V gene has CDR1 MNHEY and CDR2 SMNVEV (reference sequence). This CDR3 has 17 residues. The CDR3 bases are TGTGCCAGCAGCCTAAGCAACAGGGTAGGGGGGAACACTGAAGCTTTCTTT. This codes for CASSLSNRVGGNTEAFF.

This CDR3 is CASTTGGGYEQYF. CDR3 nucleotide sequence: TGTGCCAGCACAACAGGGGGCGGCTACGAGCAGTACTTC. This chain uses TRBV12-3 or TRBV12-4 with TRBJ2-7; the match to TRBD1 covers 9 bases. V lost 7 bases, J lost 3 bases, and 4 bases stayed unmatched. The CDR3 extends over 13 amino acids.

The gene calls are TRBV12-3 or TRBV12-4 and TRBJ1-1, with D unclear. V was pared by 5 bases and J by 1 base, with 8 bases between. The CDR3 length is 13 residues. CDR3 residues: CASSILKNTEAFF. In DNA, the CDR3 is TGTGCCAGCAGTATCCTCAAGAACACTGAAGCTTTCTTT.

The rearrangement links TRBV9 to TRBJ2-1; 9 nucleotides match TRBD2. There are 14 residues in the CDR3. The germline CDR1 and CDR2 sequences are SGDLS and YYNGEE. With V trimmed by 4 bases and J by 7 bases, 6 bases remained unmatched. This CDR3 is CASSPRGGGNEQFF. CDR3 nucleotides: TGTGCCAGCAGCCCCCGCGGGGGGGGGAATGAGCAGTTCTTC.

This clone was observed once. The genes are TRBV29-1 and TRBJ2-5; D is undetermined. The CDR3 length is 12 residues. Trimming took 4 bases from V and 2 from J, leaving 8 bases between them. Germline assignment: CDR1 SQVTM and CDR2 ANQGSEA. The CDR3 here is CSVVRQQETQYF. The CDR3, as DNA: TGCAGCGTTGTTCGGCAGCAAGAGACCCAGTACTTC.

The chain couples TRBV29-1 to TRBJ1-2, with D unresolved. Germline V gene data show CDR1 as SQVTM and CDR2 as ANQGSEA. CDR3 size: 12 residues. The V gene lost 4 bases and the J gene lost 6 bases, with 12 bases spanning the gap. Written as DNA, the CDR3 is TGCAGCGTTGTCAGGCAGTCGGATGGCTACACCTTC. Protein product: CSVVRQSDGYTF.

The sample holds a few counts of this clone. The V and J genes are TRBV12-3 or TRBV12-4 and TRBJ2-1, with TRBD2 as a possible D gene (6 bases). V was shortened by 6 bases and J by 15 bases, with 15 bases between the two germline ends. The CDR3 extends over 11 amino acids. The CDR3 coding sequence is TGTGCCAGCAGCCCGGGACTCGGTGGGTTCTTC. The encoded protein is CASSPGLGGFF.

This chain connects TRBV6-1 to TRBJ1-3; TRBD1 might be the D (5 bases). The CDR3 spans 15 residues. Germline CDR1 reads MNHNS; CDR2 reads SASEGT. The V end lost 3 bases, the J end lost 3 bases, and 12 bases lay between the germline ends. The CDR3 DNA reads as TGTGCCAGCAGTGATGGACAAAGAATTGGAAACACCATATATTTT. It translates to CASSDGQRIGNTIYF.

The chain recombines TRBV11-3 with TRBJ1-2, with D perhaps matching TRBD1 (5 bases). There are 15 residues in the CDR3. V lost 5 bases to trimming and J lost 4 bases, with 17 bases between them. CDR1 and CDR2 (germline): SGHNT, YENEEA. The CDR3 coding sequence is TGTGCCAGCAGCCCTTTATCGGGGGGGAGCTATGGCTACACCTTC. Translation gives CASSPLSGGSYGYTF.

J is TRBJ1-1 and V is TRBV20-1; 10 positions match TRBD1. CDR3 length: 15 amino acids. Germline V gene data show CDR1 as DFQATT and CDR2 as SNEGSKA (reference sequence). Trimming at V came to 3 bases and at J to 9 bases, leaving 13 bases not matched to a gene. Here the CDR3 reads CSASATGQGNNQAFF. The CDR3 DNA reads TGCAGTGCTAGTGCGACGGGACAGGGGAATAATCAAGCTTTCTTT.

The chain recombines TRBV2 with TRBJ2-2; a weak D match, TRBD1 (6 bases). Germline V gene data show CDR1 as SNHLY and CDR2 as FYNNEI. V lost 5 bases and J lost 4, with 11 bases in between. The CDR3 contains 14 residues. The CDR3 DNA is TGTGCCAGCAGTTCGACAGGAGGCACCGGGGAGCTGTTTTTT. Amino acids: CASSSTGGTGELFF. The full variable domain, its missing parts supplied by reference TRBV2 and TRBJ2-2, is EPEVTQTPSHQVTQMGQEVILRCVPISNHLYFYWYRQILGQKVEFLVSFYNNEISEKSEIFDDQFSVERPDGSNFTLKIRSTKLEDSAMYFCASSSTGGTGELFFGEGSRLTVL.

The gene calls are TRBV5-4 and TRBJ2-3, with D perhaps matching TRBD1 or TRBD2 (5 bases each). The CDR3 is made up of 15 amino acids. Germline V gives CDR1 SGHNT, CDR2 YYREEE (reference sequence). V was pared by 0 bases and J by 6 bases, with 14 bases between. CDR3 sequence (DNA): TGTGCCAGCAGCTTGGGCCTAGGGGACGGGGATACGCAGTATTTT. As protein: CASSLGLGDGDTQYF.

The V gene is TRBV5-1, the J gene TRBJ1-3, with 7 positions matching TRBD1. V lost 0 bases to trimming and J lost 0 bases; unmatched junction nucleotides: 9. This CDR3 contains 18 residues. Germline CDR1 and CDR2: SGHRS and YFSETQ. The chain's CDR3 is CASSLAGDSLFSGNTIYF. CDR3 nucleotides: TGCGCCAGCAGCTTGGCGGGGGACAGCCTCTTCTCTGGAAACACCATATATTTT.

J is TRBJ2-1 and V is TRBV6-5; 8 bases fit TRBD2. CDR1 is MNHEY and CDR2 is SVGAGI in the germline V gene. The V and J ends lost 3 bases and 6 bases, in that order; junction bases with no gene match: 7. The CDR3 has 15 amino acids. The CDR3, as DNA: TGTGCCAGCAGTTATACGGGACTAGGGTCCAATGAGCAGTTCTTC. It translates to CASSYTGLGSNEQFF.

This rearrangement joins TRBV28 to TRBJ1-6; no clear D gene. The length of the CDR3 is 14 residues. The germline gives CDR1 MDHEN, CDR2 SYDVKM. V was trimmed by 2 bases and J by 6 bases, leaving 8 bases between them. The CDR3 DNA reads TGTGCCAGCAGTTTAGCACAGTTTAATTCACCCCTCCACTTT. This gives the protein CASSLAQFNSPLHF.

The chain combines TRBV7-3 with TRBJ2-7, with D tentatively TRBD2 (6 bases). This CDR3 comprises 13 residues. Germline V gene lookup returns CDR1 SGHTA and CDR2 FQGTGA. The ends were cut back, 0 bases at V and 6 bases at J, with 9 bases in the middle. CDR3 sequence: CASSLTLGGEQYF. The CDR3 coding sequence is TGTGCCAGCAGCTTAACGCTGGGGGGCGAGCAGTACTTC.

The chain combines TRBV4-3 with TRBJ1-4, with 10 bases that match TRBD1. V shed 3 bases and J 6 bases; nucleotides not matched to a gene: 1. From germline, CDR1 is LGHNA and CDR2 YSLEER. The length of the CDR3 is 14 residues. The CDR3 DNA sequence: TGCGCCAGCAGCCAGACAGGGGGCGATGAAAAACTGTTTTTT. Residues: CASSQTGGDEKLFF.

The V and J genes are TRBV24-1 and TRBJ1-4, with unresolved D. The CDR3 sequence is 10 residues long. The V and J ends lost 9 bases and 10 bases respectively, with 8 bases between them. The germline gives CDR1 KGHDR, CDR2 SFDVKD. In DNA, the CDR3 is TGTGCCACCGCAGAAGGAAAACTGTTTTTT. Amino acids: CATAEGKLFF.

This rearrangement joins TRBV24-1 to TRBJ2-7, with a possible D match to TRBD2 (6 bases). The V and J ends lost 8 bases and 5 bases respectively, with 12 bases between them. The CDR3 is 12 residues long. The germline V gene has CDR1 KGHDR and CDR2 SFDVKD. This CDR3 reads CATTGEDHEQYF. CDR3 nucleotides: TGTGCCACCACTGGGGAGGACCACGAGCAGTACTTC.